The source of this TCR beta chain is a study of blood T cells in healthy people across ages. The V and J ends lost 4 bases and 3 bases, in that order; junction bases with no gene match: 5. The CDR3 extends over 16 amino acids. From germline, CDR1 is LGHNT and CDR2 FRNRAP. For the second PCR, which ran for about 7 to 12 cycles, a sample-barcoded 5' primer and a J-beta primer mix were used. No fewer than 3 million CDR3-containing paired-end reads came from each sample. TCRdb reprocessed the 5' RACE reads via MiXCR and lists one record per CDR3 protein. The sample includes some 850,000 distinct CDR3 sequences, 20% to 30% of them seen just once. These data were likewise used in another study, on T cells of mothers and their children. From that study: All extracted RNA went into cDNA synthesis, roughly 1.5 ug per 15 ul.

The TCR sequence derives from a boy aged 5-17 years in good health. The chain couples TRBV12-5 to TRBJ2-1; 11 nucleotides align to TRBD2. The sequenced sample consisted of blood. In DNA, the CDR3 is TGTGCTAGTGGTTCCATACTAGCGGGGGACTACAATGAGCAGTTCTTC. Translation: CASGSILAGDYNEQFF.